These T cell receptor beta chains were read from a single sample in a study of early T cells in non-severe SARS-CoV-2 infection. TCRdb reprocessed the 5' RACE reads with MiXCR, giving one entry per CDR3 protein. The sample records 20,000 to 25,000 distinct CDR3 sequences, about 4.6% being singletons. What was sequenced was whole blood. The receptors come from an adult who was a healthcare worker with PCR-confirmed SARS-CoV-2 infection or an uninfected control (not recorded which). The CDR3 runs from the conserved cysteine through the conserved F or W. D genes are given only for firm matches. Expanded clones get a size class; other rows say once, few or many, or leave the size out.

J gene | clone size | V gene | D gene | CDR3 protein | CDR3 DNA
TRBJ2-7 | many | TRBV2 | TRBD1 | CASSAGGKQYF | TGTGCCAGCAGTGCAGGGGGCAAGCAGTACTTC
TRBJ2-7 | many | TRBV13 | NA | CASSRPGYEQYF | TGTGCCAGCAGCCGGCCGGGGTACGAGCAGTACTTC
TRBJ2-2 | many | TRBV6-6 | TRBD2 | CASSHGGGKELFF | TGTGCCAGCAGTCACGGGGGGGGAAAGGAGCTGTTTTTT
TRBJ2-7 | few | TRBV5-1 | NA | CASSSDGYYEQYF | TGCGCCAGCAGCTCGGACGGGTACTACGAGCAGTACTTC
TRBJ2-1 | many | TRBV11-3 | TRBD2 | CASSLAGGPFNEQFF | TGTGCCAGCAGCTTAGCGGGAGGGCCTTTCAATGAGCAGTTCTTC
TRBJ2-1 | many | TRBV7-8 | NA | CASSFLGSGDNEQFF | TGTGCCAGCAGCTTTCTAGGATCAGGTGACAATGAGCAGTTCTTC
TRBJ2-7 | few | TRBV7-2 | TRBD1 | CASSLARGQGPLPYEQYF | TGTGCCAGCAGCTTAGCGAGAGGACAGGGCCCTCTCCCCTACGAGCAGTACTTC
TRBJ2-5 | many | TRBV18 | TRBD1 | CASSPPGTAQETQYF | TGTGCCAGCTCACCGCCCGGGACAGCACAAGAGACCCAGTACTTC
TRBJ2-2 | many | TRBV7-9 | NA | CASRLGTGELFF | TGTGCCAGCAGACTGGGAACCGGGGAGCTGTTTTTT
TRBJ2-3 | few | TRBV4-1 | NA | CASIETGTDTQYF | TGCGCCAGCATTGAGACAGGCACAGATACGCAGTATTTT
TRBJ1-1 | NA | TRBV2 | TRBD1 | CASSEQGEIGAFF | TGTGCCAGCAGTGAGCAGGGGGAAATTGGAGCTTTCTTT